The rows below give T cell receptor beta chains drawn from one sample of a study of human T cells and chemical hapten exposure. Via MiXCR, TCRdb re-called the RACE reads, giving one row per CDR3 protein. In the table there are approximately 90,000 distinct CDR3 sequences, roughly a quarter of which are singletons. The source was whole blood, collected in connection with sensitization to the hapten diphenylcyclopropenone (DPC). These receptors all come from a man aged 40-50 years with alopecia areata. Some clones in this sample may be carry-over from other donors' samples. Both conserved end residues are part of each CDR3. D genes are given only for firm matches. For some rows the clone size is stated as once, few or many, or as a class when expanded; others skip it.

J | size | length | D | V | DNA | CDR3
TRBJ2-6 | few | 16 | - | TRBV4-1 | TGCGCCAGCAGCCAAGCAGGGGCTCTTGGGGCCAACGTCCTGACTTTC | CASSQAGALGANVLTF
TRBJ1-1 | - | 13 | - | TRBV6-6 | TGTGCCAGCAGAGTCGGTAGCGGGACAGAAGCTTTCTTT | CASRVGSGTEAFF
TRBJ2-5 | - | 15 | - | TRBV20-1 | TGCAGTGCTCCGCCGTTGGGGTCCGAGGGAGAGACCCAGTACTTC | CSAPPLGSEGETQYF
TRBJ2-5 | - | 15 | - | TRBV12-3/TRBV12-4 | TGTGCCAGCAGTCCCACCGGGACACCTCAAGAGACCCAGTACTTC | CASSPTGTPQETQYF
TRBJ2-1 | - | 12 | - | TRBV12-3/TRBV12-4 | TGTGCCAGCAGTTTAGCGCCGGCCCCGCGGTTCTTC | CASSLAPAPRFF
TRBJ2-5 | - | 13 | - | TRBV5-1 | TGCGCCAGCAGCTTTGGGCCAGAAGAGACCCAGTACTTC | CASSFGPEETQYF
TRBJ1-1 | - | 13 | - | TRBV3-1 | TGTGCCAGCAGCCCCCGCAGGGTCACTGAAGCTTTCTTT | CASSPRRVTEAFF
TRBJ1-5 | - | 14 | TRBD1 | TRBV28 | TGTGCCAGCAGAGAGGGACAGGGAGGACAGCCCCAGCATTTT | CASREGQGGQPQHF
TRBJ2-3 | - | 14 | - | TRBV14 | TGTGCCAGCAGCCAAGTCCAGGGTAGAGATACGCAGTATTTT | CASSQVQGRDTQYF
TRBJ2-1 | - | 15 | TRBD2 | TRBV6-5 | TGTGCCAGCAGTTTCCGGACTAGCGGGAGGGGTGAGCAGTTCTTC | CASSFRTSGRGEQFF
TRBJ2-2 | - | 16 | - | TRBV12-3/TRBV12-4 | TGTGCCAGCAGTTTAGGTGGGAGTGGGTACACCGGGGAGCTGTTTTTT | CASSLGGSGYTGELFF
TRBJ2-3 | - | 16 | TRBD1 | TRBV5-6 | TGTGCCAGCAGCGCGGCGTACAGGGGTAGCACAGATACGCAGTATTTT | CASSAAYRGSTDTQYF
TRBJ1-5 | - | 17 | - | TRBV21-1 | TGTGCCAGCAGCAAAAAAGGGCCGGGACAGGGTAATCAGCCCCAGCATTTT | CASSKKGPGQGNQPQHF
TRBJ2-5 | few | 16 | TRBD2 | TRBV9 | TGTGCCAGCAGCGTAGGAACTAGCGGGGTACAAGAGACCCAGTACTTC | CASSVGTSGVQETQYF
TRBJ2-2 | - | 16 | TRBD2 | TRBV7-2 | TGTGCCAGCAGCTTACAGGCGGGAGGGGGCACCGGGGAGCTGTTTTTT | CASSLQAGGGTGELFF
TRBJ1-5 | - | 16 | TRBD1 | TRBV27 | TGTGCCAGCAGTGTCCGACAGGGAGTAGGCGATCAGCCCCAGCATTTT | CASSVRQGVGDQPQHF
TRBJ2-5 | - | 14 | - | TRBV7-9 | TGTGCCAGCAGCGCCCAGGGTCGGCAAGAGACCCAGTACTTC | CASSAQGRQETQYF
TRBJ2-3 | few | 16 | - | TRBV28 | TGTGCCAGCAGTTTGACAGGACAGACTAGCACAGATACGCAGTATTTT | CASSLTGQTSTDTQYF
TRBJ1-5 | few | 15 | - | TRBV20-1 | TGCAGTGCTTCCACTCGGGGAGGGGACCAGGGGCCCCAGCATTTT | CSASTRGGDQGPQHF
TRBJ1-1 | few | 14 | - | TRBV28 | TGTGCCAGCAGTTTACTAGGGGGAGACACTGAAGCTTTCTTT | CASSLLGGDTEAFF
TRBJ2-1 | - | 14 | TRBD2 | TRBV10-3 | TGTGCCATCAGTGGCCTAGCGGAATACGGTGAGCAGTTCTTC | CAISGLAEYGEQFF
TRBJ1-1 | few | 13 | TRBD1 | TRBV10-3 | TGTGCCATCAGTGTCGGGCAGGGGGATGAAGCTTTCTTT | CAISVGQGDEAFF
TRBJ2-6 | few | 16 | - | TRBV15 | TGTGCCACCAGCAGACAAAGAAGCTCTGGGGCCAACGTCCTGACTTTC | CATSRQRSSGANVLTF
TRBJ2-1 | - | 13 | - | TRBV6-2/TRBV6-3 | TGTGCCAGCAGTGACGGGGGCTGGGGGGAGCAGTTCTTC | CASSDGGWGEQFF
TRBJ2-1 | - | 15 | TRBD1 | TRBV6-1 | TGTGCCAGCAGTGGGGACAGAGTCTCCTACAATGAGCAGTTCTTC | CASSGDRVSYNEQFF
TRBJ2-3 | - | 13 | - | TRBV20-1 | TGCAGTGCTAGGGGACGCGCCACAGATACGCAGTATTTT | CSARGRATDTQYF
TRBJ2-5 | few | 15 | TRBD2 | TRBV28 | TGTGCCAGCACCGAAAGAGCGGGATCTCAAGAGACCCAGTACTTC | CASTERAGSQETQYF
TRBJ2-2 | few | 15 | TRBD1 | TRBV5-1 | TGCGCCAGCAGCTTGGTAGGGGGCAGCACCGGGGAGCTGTTTTTT | CASSLVGGSTGELFF
TRBJ1-6 | many | 15 | - | TRBV12-3/TRBV12-4 | TGTGCCAGCAGTTTATCTAGCTCCTATAATTCACCCCTCCACTTT | CASSLSSSYNSPLHF
TRBJ2-3 | many | 14 | - | TRBV7-9 | TGTGCCAGCAGCTCCGGGTCAGGAGTAGATACGCAGTATTTT | CASSSGSGVDTQYF
TRBJ2-6 | - | 18 | - | TRBV3-1 | TGTGCCAGCAGCCAAGGGGACACCCCGAGTCCTGGGGCCAACGTCCTGACTTTC | CASSQGDTPSPGANVLTF
TRBJ2-3 | few | 14 | - | TRBV5-1 | TGCGCCAGCAGCTTCTACCCATCCACAGATACGCAGTATTTT | CASSFYPSTDTQYF
TRBJ2-1 | - | 15 | TRBD1 | TRBV5-1 | TGCGCCAGCAGCCTAAGTCTGGGACAGTGGGATGAGCAGTTCTTC | CASSLSLGQWDEQFF
TRBJ2-5 | few | 17 | TRBD1 | TRBV5-6 | TGTGCCAGCAGCTTGCGGATCGGGACAGGGGGCACCGAGACCCAGTACTTC | CASSLRIGTGGTETQYF
TRBJ1-4 | few | 12 | TRBD1 | TRBV28 | TGTGCCAGCAGTCCGAACAGGGGAGGACTGTTTTTT | CASSPNRGGLFF
TRBJ1-1 | - | 14 | - | TRBV20-1 | TGCAGTGCTAGTTTGGTGCGAGCGAACACTGAAGCTTTCTTT | CSASLVRANTEAFF
TRBJ1-1 | - | 15 | TRBD1 | TRBV12-3/TRBV12-4 | TGTGCCAGCAGAAAATCCCAGACAGGGGGCCTCGGAGCTTTCTTT | CASRKSQTGGLGAFF
TRBJ2-7 | - | 15 | - | TRBV30 | TGTGCCTGGACTCCAACGGACTACCCTACCTACGAGCAGTACTTC | CAWTPTDYPTYEQYF
TRBJ2-3 | few | 15 | - | TRBV5-1 | TGCGCCAGCAGCTTGATTGGCGGGTGGACAGATACGCAGTATTTT | CASSLIGGWTDTQYF
TRBJ2-3 | - | 15 | TRBD2 | TRBV7-9 | TGTGCCAGCGGGACTAGCGGGGGGAGCACAGATACGCAGTATTTT | CASGTSGGSTDTQYF
TRBJ2-2 | - | 17 | - | TRBV2 | TGTGCCAGCACCCTAGTCAGGCGACAGTCGAACACCGGGGAGCTGTTTTTT | CASTLVRRQSNTGELFF
TRBJ2-7 | - | 14 | - | TRBV29-1 | TGCAGCGTTGGTCCCAGGGGAGTAGGAAGCGAGCAGTACTTC | CSVGPRGVGSEQYF
TRBJ1-1 | - | 13 | - | TRBV5-1 | TGCGCCAGCAGCTTGGGGGGAGGATATGAAGCTTTCTTT | CASSLGGGYEAFF